This T cell receptor beta chain is from a study of blood T cell repertoires in COVID-19. Study background: PBMCs, B-cell-depleted T cells, or T cells provided the cDNA or gDNA that made up the material.

This clone has a single count. Using immunoSEQ multiplex PCR, the repertoire was profiled, and TCRdb retains in-frame clones only, with some absent. Of approximately 12,000 clones in the sample, 75% to 90% were seen once. The V gene's germline CDR1 is SGHTA and CDR2 FQGNSA. V was clipped by 5 bases and J by 2 bases, with 15 bases between them. The CDR3 covers 15 residues. The chain uses TRBV7-2 and TRBJ1-1; possibly TRBD1 for D (6 bases). The specimen sequenced was peripheral blood. The TCR sequence derives from a human donor in a cohort sampled during active COVID-19. The CDR3 nucleotides are TGTGCCAGCAGCCCCCGGGGGGCGGGAAACACTGAAGCTTTCTTT. Amino acid sequence: CASSPRGAGNTEAFF.